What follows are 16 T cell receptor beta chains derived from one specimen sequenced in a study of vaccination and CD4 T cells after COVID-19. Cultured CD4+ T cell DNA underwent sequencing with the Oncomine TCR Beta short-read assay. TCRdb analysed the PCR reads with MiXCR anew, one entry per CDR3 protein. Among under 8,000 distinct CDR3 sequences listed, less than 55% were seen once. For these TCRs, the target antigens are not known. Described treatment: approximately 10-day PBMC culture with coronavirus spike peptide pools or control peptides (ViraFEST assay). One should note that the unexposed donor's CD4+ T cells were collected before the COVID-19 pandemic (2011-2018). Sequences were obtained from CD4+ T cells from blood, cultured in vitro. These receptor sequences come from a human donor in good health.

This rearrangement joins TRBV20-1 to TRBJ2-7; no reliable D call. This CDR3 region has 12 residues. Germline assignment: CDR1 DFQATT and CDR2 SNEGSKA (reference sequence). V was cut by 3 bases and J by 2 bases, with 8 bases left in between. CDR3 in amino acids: CSARRGPYEQYF. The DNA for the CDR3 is TGCAGTGCTAGGCGCGGCCCCTACGAGCAGTACTTC.

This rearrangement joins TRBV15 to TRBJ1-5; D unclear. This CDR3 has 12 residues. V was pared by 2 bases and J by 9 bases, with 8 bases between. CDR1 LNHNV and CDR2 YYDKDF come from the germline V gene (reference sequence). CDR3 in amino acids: CATSRNSGPQHF. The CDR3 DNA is TGTGCCACCAGCAGAAATTCAGGGCCCCAGCATTTT.

For the CDR3, the DNA is TGTGCCAGCAGCCTAAAGACAGGGGACACTGAAGCTTTCTTT. This gives the protein CASSLKTGDTEAFF. The rearrangement links TRBV7-2 to TRBJ1-1; 8 bases are shared with TRBD1. This CDR3 is built from 14 residues. Germline CDR1 is SGHTA and CDR2 is FQGNSA. Trimming cost V 5 bases and J 3 bases; bases outside gene matches: 5.

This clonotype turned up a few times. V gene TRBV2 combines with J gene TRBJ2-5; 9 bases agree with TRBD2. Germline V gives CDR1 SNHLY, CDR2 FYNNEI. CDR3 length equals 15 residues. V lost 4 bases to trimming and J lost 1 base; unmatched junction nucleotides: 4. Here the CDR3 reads CASSGSSGGQETQYF. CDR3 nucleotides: TGTGCCAGCAGTGGAAGTAGCGGGGGCCAAGAGACCCAGTACTTC.

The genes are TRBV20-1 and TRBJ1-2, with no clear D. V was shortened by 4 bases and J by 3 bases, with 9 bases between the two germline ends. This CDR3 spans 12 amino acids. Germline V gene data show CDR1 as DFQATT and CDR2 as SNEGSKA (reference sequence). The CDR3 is CSAIQGYYGYTF. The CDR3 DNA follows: TGCAGTGCTATCCAAGGATACTATGGCTACACCTTC.

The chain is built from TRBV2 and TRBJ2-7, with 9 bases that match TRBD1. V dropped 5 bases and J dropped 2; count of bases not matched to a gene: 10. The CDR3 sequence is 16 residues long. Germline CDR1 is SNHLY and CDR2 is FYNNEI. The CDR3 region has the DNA TGTGCCAGCAGTAAGAGGACAGGGGCTGGGGCCTACGAGCAGTACTTC. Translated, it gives CASSKRTGAGAYEQYF. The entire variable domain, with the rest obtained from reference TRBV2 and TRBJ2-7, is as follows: EPEVTQTPSHQVTQMGQEVILRCVPISNHLYFYWYRQILGQKVEFLVSFYNNEISEKSEIFDDQFSVERPDGSNFTLKIRSTKLEDSAMYFCASSKRTGAGAYEQYFGPGTRLTVT.

CDR3 region: CASSLAGGVGGPFF. CDR3 DNA: TGTGCCAGCAGCTTAGCCGGCGGGGTCGGAGGTCCGTTCTTC. The chain carries TRBV7-8 and TRBJ2-1; D possibly corresponds to TRBD2 (6 bases). V was shortened by 0 bases and J by 15 bases, with 18 bases between the two germline ends. There are 14 residues in the CDR3. Germline assignment: CDR1 SGHVS and CDR2 FQNEAQ.

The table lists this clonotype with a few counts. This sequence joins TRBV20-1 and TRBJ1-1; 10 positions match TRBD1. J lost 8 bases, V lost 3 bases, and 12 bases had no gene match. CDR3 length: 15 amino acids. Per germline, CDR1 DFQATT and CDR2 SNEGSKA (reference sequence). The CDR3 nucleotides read TGCAGTGCTAGTCCGGGACAGGGGTTTGGGAGGGAAGCTTTCTTT. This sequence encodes CSASPGQGFGREAFF.

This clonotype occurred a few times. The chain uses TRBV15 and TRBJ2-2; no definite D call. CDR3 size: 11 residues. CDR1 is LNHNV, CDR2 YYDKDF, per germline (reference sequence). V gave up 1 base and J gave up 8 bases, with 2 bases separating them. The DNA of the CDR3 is TGTGCCACCAGCAGAGTTGGGGAGCTGTTTTTT. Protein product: CATSRVGELFF.

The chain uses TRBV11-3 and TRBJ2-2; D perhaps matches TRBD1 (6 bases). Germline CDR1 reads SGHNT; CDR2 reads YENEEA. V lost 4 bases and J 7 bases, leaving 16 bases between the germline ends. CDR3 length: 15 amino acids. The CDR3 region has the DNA TGTGCCAGCAGCTCATACAGGGTAACGGACGGGGAGCTGTTTTTT. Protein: CASSSYRVTDGELFF.

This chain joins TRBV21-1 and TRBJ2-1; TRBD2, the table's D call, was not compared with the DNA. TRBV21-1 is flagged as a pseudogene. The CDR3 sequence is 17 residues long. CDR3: CASSKEETSGILGEQFF. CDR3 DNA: TGTGCCAGCAGCAAAGAGGAGACTAGCGGGATATTAGGTGAGCAGTTCTTC.

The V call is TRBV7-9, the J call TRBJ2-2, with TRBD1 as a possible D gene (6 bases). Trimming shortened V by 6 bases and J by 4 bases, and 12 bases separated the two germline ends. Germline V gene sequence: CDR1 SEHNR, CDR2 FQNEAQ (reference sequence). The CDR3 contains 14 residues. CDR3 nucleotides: TGTGCCAGCAGACCACAGGGTGGCACCGGGGAGCTGTTTTTT. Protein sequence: CASRPQGGTGELFF.

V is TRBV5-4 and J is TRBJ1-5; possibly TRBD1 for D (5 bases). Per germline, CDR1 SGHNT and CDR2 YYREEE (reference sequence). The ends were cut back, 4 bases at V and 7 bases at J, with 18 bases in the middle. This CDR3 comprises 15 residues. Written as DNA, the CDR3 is TGTGCCAGCAGCAGGGACGGGGACCGGGGGCAGCCCCAGCATTTT. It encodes CASSRDGDRGQPQHF.

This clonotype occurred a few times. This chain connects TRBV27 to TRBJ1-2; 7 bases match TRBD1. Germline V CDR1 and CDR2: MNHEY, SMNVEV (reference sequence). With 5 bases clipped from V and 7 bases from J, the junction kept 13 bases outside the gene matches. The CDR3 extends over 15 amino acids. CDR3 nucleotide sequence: TGTGCCAGCAGTCCCCTGTCGACAGGGTTGAGTGGCTACACCTTC. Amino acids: CASSPLSTGLSGYTF.

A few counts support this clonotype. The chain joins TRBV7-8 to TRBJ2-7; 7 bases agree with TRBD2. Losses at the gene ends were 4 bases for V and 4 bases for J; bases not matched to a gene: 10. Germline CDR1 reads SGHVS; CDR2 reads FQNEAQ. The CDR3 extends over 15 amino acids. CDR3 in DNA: TGTGCCAGCAGCTCCCTAGGGCTAGCGGAATACGAGCAGTACTTC. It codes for CASSSLGLAEYEQYF. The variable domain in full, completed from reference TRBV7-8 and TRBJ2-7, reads GAGVSQSPRYKVAKRGQDVALRCDPISGHVSLFWYQQALGQGPEFLTYFQNEAQLDKSGLPSDRFFAERPEGSVSTLKIQRTQQEDSAVYLCASSSLGLAEYEQYFGPGTRLTVT.

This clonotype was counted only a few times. The CDR3 spells CSASALNSGNTIYF. For the CDR3, the DNA is TGCAGTGCTAGTGCACTCAACTCTGGAAACACCATATATTTT. This sequence joins TRBV20-1 and TRBJ1-3, with D uncertain. V dropped 3 bases and J dropped 0 bases, with 9 bases sitting between them. Germline V gives CDR1 DFQATT, CDR2 SNEGSKA (reference sequence). The CDR3 length is 14 residues.